The present entry profiles one T cell receptor beta chain with its context. This entry belongs to a study of blood T cell repertoires in COVID-19. Background on the study: Some COVID-19 samples were acute and others convalescent; all came from the United States, Italy and Spain. Sample material is recorded as cDNA or gDNA derived from T cells, B-cell-depleted T cells, or PBMCs.

The authors' processing: Amplification of reference gene primers provided the estimated nucleated cell counts. The data were produced by immunoSEQ multiplex PCR, yet TCRdb's version contains in-frame clones alone and is incomplete. D and trimming were read from the DNA, whereas the V and J calls and clone size are those reported in that table. The sample shows more than 90,000 clones, roughly 92% of them seen only once. The CDR3 contains 15 residues. Germline V gives CDR1 SNHLY, CDR2 FYNNEI. Trimming removed 6 bases from V and 3 bases from J, with 18 bases in between. Sequencing was carried out using peripheral blood. The origin of this receptor is a man aged 50-59 years with active COVID-19. This chain connects TRBV2 to TRBJ2-7; D unclear. The CDR3 bases are TGTGCCAGCAGCCCGCAACAGAGTCCCCTCTACGAGCAGTACTTC. This codes for CASSPQQSPLYEQYF.